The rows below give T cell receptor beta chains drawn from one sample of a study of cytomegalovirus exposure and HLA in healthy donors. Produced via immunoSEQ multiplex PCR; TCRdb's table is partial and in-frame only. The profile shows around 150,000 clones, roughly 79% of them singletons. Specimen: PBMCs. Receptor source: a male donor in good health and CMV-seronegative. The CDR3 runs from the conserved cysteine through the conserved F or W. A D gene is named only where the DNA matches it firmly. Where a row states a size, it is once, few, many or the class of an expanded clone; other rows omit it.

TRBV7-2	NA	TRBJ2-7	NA	TGTGCCAGCAGCTTGAGAGGACAGTCAAGCGACGAGCAGTACTTC	CASSLRGQSSDEQYF
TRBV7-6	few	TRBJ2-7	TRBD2	TGTGCCAGCAGCCCCAATGCGGCGGGAGGAGGGGAGCAGTACTTC	CASSPNAAGGGEQYF
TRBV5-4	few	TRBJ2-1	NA	TGTGCCAGCAGCTTGGCACTAGTTTACAATGAGCAGTTCTTC	CASSLALVYNEQFF
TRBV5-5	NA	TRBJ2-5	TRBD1	TGTGCCAGCAGCTTAGAGAACAGGGGGCTGGAGACCCAGTACTTC	CASSLENRGLETQYF
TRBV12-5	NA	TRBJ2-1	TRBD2	TGTGCTAGTGGCTTTAGCGGGCCCTACAATGAGCAGTTCTTC	CASGFSGPYNEQFF
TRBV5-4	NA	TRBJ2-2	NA	TGTGCCAGCAGCTTGGGACTTTCCCGGGAGCTGTTTTTT	CASSLGLSRELFF
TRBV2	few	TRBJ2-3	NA	TGTGCCAGCAGTGCCCTCGGGGGGCTGGGGACAGATACGCAGTATTTT	CASSALGGLGTDTQYF
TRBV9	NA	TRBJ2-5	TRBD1	TGTGCCAGCAGCGCACAGGGGGGACAGTACCAAGAGACCCAGTACTTC	CASSAQGGQYQETQYF
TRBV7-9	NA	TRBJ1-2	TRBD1	TGTTCCAGCAGCTTGGACAGGGGGCGCCCCACCTTC	CSSSLDRGRPTF
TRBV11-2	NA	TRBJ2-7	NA	TGTGCCAGCAGCTTAGAGGGACTTACCACCTACGAGCAGTACTTC	CASSLEGLTTYEQYF
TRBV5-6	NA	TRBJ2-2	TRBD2	TGTGCCAGCAGCTCGGCGACTAGCGGGAGAAGGATCGGGGAGCTGTTTTTT	CASSSATSGRRIGELFF
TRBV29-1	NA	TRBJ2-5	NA	TGCAGCGTTGATCCAGGGGCGCTCCAAGAGACCCAGTACTTC	CSVDPGALQETQYF
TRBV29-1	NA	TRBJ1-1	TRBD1	TGCAGCGTTGCAGGGACAGGGTTGAACACTGAAGCTTTCTTT	CSVAGTGLNTEAFF
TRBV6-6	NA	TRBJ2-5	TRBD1	TGTGCCAGCAGTTACTCGAGTAGCAGGGGGAAAGAGACCCAGTACTTC	CASSYSSSRGKETQYF
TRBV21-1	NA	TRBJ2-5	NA	TGTGCCAGCAGCTTGGTCAGGACAGCCGGTCCCCAGTACTTC	CASSLVRTAGPQYF
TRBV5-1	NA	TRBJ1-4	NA	TGCGCCAGCAGAATTGCAGCTAATGAAAAACTGTTTTTT	CASRIAANEKLFF
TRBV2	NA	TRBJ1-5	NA	TGTGCCAGCAGTAAGGGAGGGGACCATCAGCCCCAGCATTTT	CASSKGGDHQPQHF
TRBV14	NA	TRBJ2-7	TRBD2	TGTGCCAGCAGCCACATACTAGCGGGAGGGCCTGGGGAGCAGTACTTC	CASSHILAGGPGEQYF
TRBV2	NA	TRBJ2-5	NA	TGTGCCAGCACCCGGGGGGAGACCCAGTACTTC	CASTRGETQYF
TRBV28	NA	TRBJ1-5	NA	TGTGCCAGCAGTCCGGGACAAAGCAATCAGCCCCAGCATTTT	CASSPGQSNQPQHF
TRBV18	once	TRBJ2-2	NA	TGTGCCAGCTCACCGGCTCCGAACACCGGGGAGCTGTTTTTT	CASSPAPNTGELFF
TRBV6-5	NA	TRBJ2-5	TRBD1	TGCGCCAGCAGCCGTAGACAGGGGGGGGAGACCCAGTACTTC	CASSRRQGGETQYF
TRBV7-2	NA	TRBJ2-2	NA	TGTGCCAGCAGCTTAGAACAGACCGCCGGGGAGCTGTTTTTT	CASSLEQTAGELFF
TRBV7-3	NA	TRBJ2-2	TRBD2	TGTGCCAGCAGCTTGGGACTAGCGGGAGATGGGGAGCTGTTTTTT	CASSLGLAGDGELFF
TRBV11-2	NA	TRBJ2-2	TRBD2	TGTGCCAGCAGCTTATTACTAGCGGGGGGACCCACCGGGGAGCTGTTTTTT	CASSLLLAGGPTGELFF
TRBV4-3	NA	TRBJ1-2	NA	TGCGCCAGCAGCCAGACCCGGCCGGGTGGCTACACCTTC	CASSQTRPGGYTF
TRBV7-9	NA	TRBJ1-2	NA	TGTGCCAGCAGCTTACCTAGGGGGATTGACTATGGCTACACCTTC	CASSLPRGIDYGYTF
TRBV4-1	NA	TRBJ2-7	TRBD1	TGCGCCAGCAGCCACGCGGGACAGGGCCTCTACGAGCAGTACTTC	CASSHAGQGLYEQYF
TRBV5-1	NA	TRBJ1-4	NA	TGCGCCAGCCTCCGCCCCCCCCCAGGCTCAAAACTGTTTTTT	CASLRPPPGSKLFF
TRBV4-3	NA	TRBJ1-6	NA	TGCGCCAGCAGCCAAGATCCGGGGGTGAGCTCCTATAATTCACCCCTCCACTTT	CASSQDPGVSSYNSPLHF
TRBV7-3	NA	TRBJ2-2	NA	TGTGCCAGCAGCTTACTCTCCAGGTCGGACGGGGAGCTGTTTTTT	CASSLLSRSDGELFF
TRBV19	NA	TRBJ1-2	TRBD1	TGTGCCAGTAGTCCAGGGGGCATCGTGGGCTACACCTTC	CASSPGGIVGYTF
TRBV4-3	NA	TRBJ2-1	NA	TGCGCCAGCAGCCCCGGGGTGGTCCTATACAATGAGCAGTTCTTC	CASSPGVVLYNEQFF
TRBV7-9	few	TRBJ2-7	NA	TGTTCCAGCAGCCCGACTAGCTACGAGCAGTACTTC	CSSSPTSYEQYF
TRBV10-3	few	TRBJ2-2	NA	TGTGCCATCAGTGAAGGGGTCGAGGACACCGGGGAGCTGTTTTTT	CAISEGVEDTGELFF
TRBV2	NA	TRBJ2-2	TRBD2	TGTGCCAGCAGTGTCGGGACTAGTGCCGGGGAGCTGTTTTTT	CASSVGTSAGELFF
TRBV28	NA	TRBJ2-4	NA	TGTGCCAGCAGTTTCGAGGGCGCGGAAGCCAAAAACATTCAGTACTTC	CASSFEGAEAKNIQYF
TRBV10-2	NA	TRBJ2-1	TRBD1	TGCGCCAGCAGTCCCGGGACAGGGGCCGGCGAGCAGTTCTTC	CASSPGTGAGEQFF
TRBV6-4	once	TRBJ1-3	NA	TGTGCCAGCAGACCCCTTATCTGGGCTGATCGATACACCATATATTTT	CASRPLIWADRYTIYF
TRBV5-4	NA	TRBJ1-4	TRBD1	TGTGCCAGCAGCCCGGGGACAGGAGGAGAAAAACTGTTTTTT	CASSPGTGGEKLFF
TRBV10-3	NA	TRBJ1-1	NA	TGTGCCATCAGTGAGTCGCCTATGGGCTTTCCGCAAGCTTTCTTT	CAISESPMGFPQAFF
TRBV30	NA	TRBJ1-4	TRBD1	TGTGCCTGGAGTTTAGGACAGGGTAGGAATGAAAAACTGTTTTTT	CAWSLGQGRNEKLFF
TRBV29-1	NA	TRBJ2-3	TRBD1	TGCAGCGTTAAAAACAGGGGGCGAACAGATACGCAGTATTTT	CSVKNRGRTDTQYF